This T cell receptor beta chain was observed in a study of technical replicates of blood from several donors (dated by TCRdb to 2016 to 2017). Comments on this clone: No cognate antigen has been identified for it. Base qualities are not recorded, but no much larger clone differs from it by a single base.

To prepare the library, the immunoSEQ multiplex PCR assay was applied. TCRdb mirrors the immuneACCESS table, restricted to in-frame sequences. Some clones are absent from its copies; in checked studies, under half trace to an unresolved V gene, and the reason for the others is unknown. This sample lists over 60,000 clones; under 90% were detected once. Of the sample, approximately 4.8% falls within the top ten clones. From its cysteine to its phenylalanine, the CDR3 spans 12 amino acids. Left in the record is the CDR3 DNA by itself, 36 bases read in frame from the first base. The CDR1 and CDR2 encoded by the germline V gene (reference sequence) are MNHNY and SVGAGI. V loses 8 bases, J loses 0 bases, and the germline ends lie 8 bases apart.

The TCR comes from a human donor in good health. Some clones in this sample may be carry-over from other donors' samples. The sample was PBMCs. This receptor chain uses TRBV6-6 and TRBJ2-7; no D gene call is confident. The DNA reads TGTGCCAGCGGGCCCAACTCCTACGAGCAGTACTTC. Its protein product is CASGPNSYEQYF.